This TCR beta chain was profiled in a study of CXCR3-negative and CXCR3-positive naive CD8 T cells. Study-wide findings and caveats: Similar TRBV-TRBJ usage was seen in naive cells (both CXCR3-negative and CXCR3-positive), but memory cells differed.

The germline gives CDR1 SNHLY, CDR2 FYNNEI. The CDR3 spans 12 residues. Worth noting for this clonotype: The antigen remains unidentified.

The TRB libraries of cDNA were built by UMI-labeled 5' RACE. TCRdb re-analyzed the 5' RACE reads; it lists each CDR3 protein once, without DNA. The sample holds around 26,000 distinct CDR3 sequences. Naive cells were sorted as CD45RO-, CCR7+, CD27+ and CD95-. Sample: naive CXCR3- CD8+ T cells from blood. Subset specified: CD45RO-CCR7+CD27+CD95- naive CD8+ T cells lacking CXCR3 (TNR3-). This TCR was recovered from a human donor in good health. Some clones in this sample may be carry-over from other donors' samples. J is TRBJ2-4 and V is TRBV2; the TRBD2 assignment by TCRdb is unverifiable without DNA. The CDR3 loop is CASSGTANIQYF. Complete variable domain (other parts from reference TRBV2 and TRBJ2-4): EPEVTQTPSHQVTQMGQEVILRCVPISNHLYFYWYRQILGQKVEFLVSFYNNEISEKSEIFDDQFSVERPDGSNFTLKIRSTKLEDSAMYFCASSGTANIQYFGAGTRLSVL.